Described below is a single TCR beta chain sequence and its context. Using immunoSEQ multiplex PCR, the repertoire was profiled, and TCRdb retains in-frame clones only, with some absent. The sample contains about 210,000 clones, approximately 86% of which appear only once. This specimen comes from a study of blood T cell repertoires in COVID-19. All enrollees were about 18 to 100 years old and from roughly 22 US areas. Participants had their cohort set by participant-reported clinical history. The sequencing sample was made of PBMCs or T cells enriched from blood (not recorded which). The clonotype comes from a man younger than 35 with acute COVID-19.

CDR3 in amino acids: CAIRGPGTYEQYF. The CDR3 bases are TGTGCCATCAGGGGGCCCGGAACCTACGAGCAGTACTTC. The V call is TRBV28, the J call TRBJ2-7; TRBD1 matches at 8 bases. Germline-derived CDR1 and CDR2 are MDHEN and SYDVKM. The V gene end was trimmed by 10 bases and the J gene end by 2 bases; junction bases not matched to a gene: 7. The CDR3 covers 13 residues.